The 10 T cell receptor beta chains below were found in one sample sequenced in a study of T cell repertoires in cytomegalovirus infection. TCRdb independently ran MiXCR on the reads; one entry per CDR3 protein. The table records a few hundred thousand distinct CDR3 sequences, approximately 40% of them present only once. Their specific antigens are unknown. The input for sequencing was cultured PBMCs, taken from culture after CMV antigen stimulation. These receptors came from a human donor in good health (CMV status not recorded). Some clones in this sample may be carry-over from other donors' samples.

This clonotype was recorded a few times. This chain connects TRBV5-1 to TRBJ1-4; weak D call: TRBD1 (5 bases). Germline V gives CDR1 SGHRS, CDR2 YFSETQ. V was shortened by 0 bases and J by 5 bases, with 14 bases between the two germline ends. The CDR3 covers 16 residues. The DNA of the CDR3 is TGCGCCAGCAGCTTGGAAATCGGGGGAACAAATGAAAAACTGTTTTTT. Amino acid sequence: CASSLEIGGTNEKLFF.

This chain joins TRBV20-1 and TRBJ2-1; 9 bases fit TRBD1. This CDR3 comprises 15 residues. Germline CDR1 reads DFQATT; CDR2 reads SNEGSKA (reference sequence). V shed 5 bases and J 3 bases; nucleotides not matched to a gene: 8. In nucleotides, the CDR3 is TGCAGTGCTGTCCCCGGGACAGGGAGCTACAATGAGCAGTTCTTC. It is translated as CSAVPGTGSYNEQFF.

The rearrangement joins TRBV6-1 to TRBJ1-5, with D perhaps matching TRBD1 (6 bases). CDR1 is MNHNS and CDR2 is SASEGT in the germline V gene. Trimming removed 2 bases at V and 3 bases at J, with 23 bases between. The CDR3 has 19 amino acids. CDR3 residues: CASSERRGMTASFNQPQHF. In nucleotides, the CDR3 is TGTGCCAGCAGTGAACGGAGGGGGATGACGGCAAGTTTCAATCAGCCCCAGCATTTT.

The V call is TRBV7-9, the J call TRBJ1-4; weak D call: TRBD1 (5 bases). The germline gives CDR1 SEHNR, CDR2 FQNEAQ (reference sequence). Trimming removed 6 bases from V and 4 bases from J, with 9 bases in between. CDR3 length equals 13 residues. The CDR3, as DNA: TGTGCCAGCAGGGGGCAGATTAATGAAAAACTGTTTTTT. This encodes CASRGQINEKLFF.

The rearrangement links TRBV27 to TRBJ2-1; D is perhaps TRBD2 (6 bases). Deletions cut 1 base from V and 2 bases from J, with 12 bases between. The CDR3 has 16 amino acids. Germline assignment: CDR1 MNHEY and CDR2 SMNVEV (reference sequence). CDR3 sequence: CASSLFAGSAYNEQFF. The CDR3, as DNA: TGTGCCAGCAGTTTATTTGCGGGATCCGCCTACAATGAGCAGTTCTTC.

The J gene is TRBJ2-3, the V gene TRBV2, with 12 bases fitting TRBD1. This CDR3 comprises 17 residues. The ends lost 4 bases at V and 2 bases at J; junction bases unmatched: 7. The germline gives CDR1 SNHLY, CDR2 FYNNEI. CDR3 in DNA: TGTGCCAGCAGTGGGGTGGGACAGGGGGCCTTCACAGATACGCAGTATTTT. Its translation: CASSGVGQGAFTDTQYF.

This clonotype was seen only a few times. The chain joins TRBV20-1 to TRBJ1-2; no clear D gene. V lost 0 bases to trimming and J lost 4 bases, with 12 bases between them. There are 14 residues in the CDR3. Germline CDR1 and CDR2: DFQATT and SNEGSKA (reference sequence). CDR3 bases: TGCAGTGCTAGAGATCCCGGGGTGGGCTATGGCTACACCTTC. It specifies CSARDPGVGYGYTF.

This clonotype was observed at least ten times. The rearrangement links TRBV7-8 to TRBJ1-5; D perhaps matches TRBD1 (6 bases). The CDR3 spans 14 residues. Germline lookup yields CDR1 SGHVS and CDR2 FQNEAQ. Between the trimmed V and J ends, which lost 2 bases and 5 bases, there was a span of 10 bases. The CDR3 DNA follows: TGTGCCAGCAGCTTAACAGGGCGGGATCAGCCCCAGCATTTT. It translates to CASSLTGRDQPQHF.

The chain carries TRBV7-6 and TRBJ2-2; TRBD2 might be the D (6 bases). Germline lookup yields CDR1 SGHVS and CDR2 FNYEAQ. The CDR3 is 14 amino acids. Deletions cut 4 bases from V and 7 bases from J, with 13 bases between. The CDR3 coding sequence is TGTGCCAGCAGCTCTCCCGGCGGGGTCGGGGAGCTGTTTTTT. Its translation is CASSSPGGVGELFF.

The V and J genes are TRBV20-1 and TRBJ2-7, with D perhaps matching TRBD1 or TRBD2 (5 bases each). Germline CDR1 reads DFQATT; CDR2 reads SNEGSKA (reference sequence). The CDR3 loop spans 12 amino acids. The ends were cut back, 2 bases at V and 5 bases at J, with 10 bases in the middle. CDR3 protein: CSARPGTNEQYF. Written as DNA, the CDR3 is TGCAGTGCTAGACCCGGGACCAACGAGCAGTACTTC.